A single sample gave rise to the 18 T cell receptor beta chains below, sequenced in a study of T cells in Graves' hyperthyroidism and ophthalmopathy (dated by TCRdb to between 2018 and 2021). The library relied on multiplex PCR. TCRdb records Illumina HiSeq 2000 as the sequencer. The TCR beta CDR3 regions were amplified from RNA transcripts. The TCR CDR3 was subjected to a first round of RT-PCR using the HTBI primer set and the Qiagen OneStep RT-PCR kit. The raw public data were reprocessed by TCRdb itself: fastp quality trimming at Q25, MiXCR clonotype calling, in-frame beta chains only. Rows are unified per CDR3 protein, each entry keeping the most common DNA and genes. The sample data list about 840,000 distinct CDR3 sequences, and over 35% of these were observed just once. The top ten clones comprise around 10% of the sample. Material for sequencing was blood. These receptors were collected from a man aged 18 to 29 with Graves' hyperthyroidism.

In regard to this clonotype: Possible read error: a much larger clone is one base away. The chain combines TRBV12-3 or TRBV12-4 with TRBJ1-6, with D tentatively TRBD1 (5 bases). This CDR3 has 14 amino acids. The CDR3 DNA follows: TGTGCCAGCACCTTGGACAATCGGGGTTCACCCTTCCACTTT. Translated, it gives CASTLDNRGSPFHF.

This chain links TRBV7-8 with TRBJ1-4; D is uncertain. Between the trimmed V and J ends, which lost 5 bases and 4 bases, there was a span of 23 bases. The CDR3 is made up of 18 amino acids. Germline V CDR1 and CDR2: SGHVS, FQNEAQ. The CDR3 bases are TGTGCCAGCAGCGCCCGGGTAGTGGGTACGGGGAGTAATGAAAAACTGTTTTTT. Amino acids: CASSARVVGTGSNEKLFF.

CDR3 amino acids: CASSLNLRSTGELFF. The DNA of the CDR3 is TGTGCCAGCAGTCTCAACTTAAGGAGCACCGGGGAGCTGTTTTTT. The chain carries TRBV12-3 or TRBV12-4 and TRBJ2-2; D gene unclear. This CDR3 contains 15 residues. Trimming took off 5 bases at V and 4 bases at J, with 14 bases between the two ends.

The table lists this clonotype with many counts. This sequence joins TRBV19 and TRBJ2-7; D may match TRBD1 or TRBD2 (5 bases each). V lost 2 bases and J lost 1, with 9 bases in between. CDR3 length: 14 residues. CDR1 is LNHDA, CDR2 SQIVND, per germline (reference sequence). The CDR3 sequence is CASSISGTSYEQYF. The CDR3 nucleotides read TGTGCCAGTAGTATATCCGGGACGTCCTACGAGCAGTACTTC.

This clonotype was observed a few times. The V and J genes are TRBV19 and TRBJ2-5; D might be TRBD1 (5 bases). The germline V gene has CDR1 LNHDA and CDR2 SQIVND (reference sequence). This CDR3 is built from 13 residues. With 1 base removed from V and 11 bases from J, the gap between germline ends came to 14 bases. DNA of the CDR3: TGTGCCAGTAGTATAGTGGGGCGCAAGGGGCAGTACTTC. Encoded protein: CASSIVGRKGQYF.

This chain joins TRBV19 and TRBJ2-3; D not resolved. The CDR3 contains 13 residues. Germline V gene sequence: CDR1 LNHDA, CDR2 SQIVND (reference sequence). V lost 5 bases and J lost 1, with 7 bases in between. The CDR3 DNA is TGTGCCAGTAGTCCTGGCCGCACAGATACGCAGTATTTT. Protein product: CASSPGRTDTQYF.

A note on this clonotype: A read error may account for a junction end that differs from germline. This sequence joins TRBV7-9 and TRBJ2-7; TRBD1 is a possible D gene (6 bases). Germline-derived CDR1 and CDR2 are SEHNR and FQNEAQ (reference sequence). The CDR3 is 15 amino acids. Here the CDR3 reads CASTPSPGVWIEQYF. The CDR3 DNA reads TGCGCCAGCACCCCCAGTCCAGGGGTCTGGATCGAGCAGTACTTC.

The V call is TRBV25-1, the J call TRBJ1-6; D is perhaps TRBD1 (6 bases). The CDR3 loop spans 14 amino acids. Germline loops: CDR1 MGHDK, CDR2 SYGVNS. The germline V and J ends were trimmed by 8 bases and 8 bases, with 16 bases remaining between them. For the CDR3, the DNA is TGTGCCAGCCAAGAAGTAGGGGGTCATTCACCCCTCCACTTT. It translates to CASQEVGGHSPLHF.

This clonotype was detected a few times. This rearrangement joins TRBV7-9 to TRBJ2-7, with 9 positions matching TRBD1. The CDR3 totals 16 residues. The junction had 6 bases not matched to a gene; V was cut back by 1 base and J by 2 bases. Germline V CDR1 and CDR2: SEHNR, FQNEAQ (reference sequence). The CDR3 region has the DNA TGTGCCAGCAGCTTAGGCCGGACAGGGGATACCTACGAGCAGTACTTC. As protein: CASSLGRTGDTYEQYF.

Here the CDR3 reads CASSSDRLDNSPLHF. In DNA form, the CDR3 reads TGTGCCAGCAGTTCCGATCGACTGGATAATTCACCCCTCCACTTT. The chain has TRBV6-2 or TRBV6-3 and TRBJ1-6, with D hard to call. The CDR3 contains 15 residues. V was cut by 4 bases and J by 5 bases, with 12 bases left in between. CDR1 and CDR2 (germline): MNHEY, SVGEGT.

This clonotype showed up just a few times. The chain combines TRBV10-3 with TRBJ2-7, with 9 bases fitting TRBD1. The junction had 5 bases not matched to a gene; V was cut back by 5 bases and J by 0 bases. There are 15 residues in the CDR3. Germline values: CDR1 ENHRY, CDR2 SYGVKD. Here the CDR3 reads CAISSGQGSSYEQYF. CDR3 coding DNA: TGTGCCATCAGTAGTGGACAGGGGTCCTCCTACGAGCAGTACTTC.

This clonotype was detected many times. The chain uses TRBV7-2 and TRBJ1-6; unclear D gene. Germline assignment: CDR1 SGHTA and CDR2 FQGNSA. V shed 0 bases and J shed 7 bases, with 10 bases lying between them. The CDR3 extends over 15 amino acids. The CDR3 sequence is CASSLAQRHNSPLHF. The CDR3, as DNA: TGTGCCAGCAGCTTAGCGCAAAGGCACAATTCACCCCTCCACTTT. The variable domain in full, with the rest retrieved from reference TRBV7-2 and TRBJ1-6, is GAGVSQSPSNKVTEKGKDVELRCDPISGHTALYWYRQSLGQGLEFLIYFQGNSAPDKSGLPSDRFSAERTGGSVSTLTIQRTQQEDSAVYLCASSLAQRHNSPLHFGNGTRLTVT.

This clonotype was observed at least ten times. At one end, the junction sequence differs from germline, possibly due to a read error. The chain recombines TRBV24-1 with TRBJ2-7; D possibly corresponds to TRBD2 (5 bases). CDR3 size: 15 residues. CDR1 and CDR2 (germline): KGHDR, SFDVKD. The CDR3 loop is CATSDLPAPGKERYF. CDR3 sequence (DNA): TGTGCCACCAGTGATTTGCCGGCACCCGGGAAGGAGCGGTACTTC.

This clonotype was detected ten times or more. The chain uses TRBV12-3 or TRBV12-4 and TRBJ2-6; D unclear. This CDR3 region has 14 residues. Deletions cut 6 bases from V and 4 bases from J, with 10 bases between. The CDR3 protein is CASSFGSGANVLTF. DNA for the CDR3: TGTGCCAGCAGCTTCGGCTCGGGGGCCAACGTCCTGACTTTC.

The chain is built from TRBV5-1 and TRBJ2-7, with TRBD1 matching 10 bases. V lost 1 base and J lost 5; bases outside the gene matches: 12. Per the germline V gene, CDR1 is SGHRS and CDR2 is YFSETQ. The CDR3 sequence is 17 residues long. The CDR3 reads CASSLSPRDRGKNEQYF. In DNA form, the CDR3 reads TGCGCCAGCAGCTTGTCGCCCAGGGACAGGGGTAAAAACGAGCAGTACTTC.

This clonotype was seen at least ten times. The chain links TRBV10-2 to TRBJ1-5; possibly TRBD1 for D (5 bases). V was clipped by 2 bases and J by 4 bases, with 12 bases between them. This CDR3 has 15 residues. Germline-derived CDR1 and CDR2 are WSHSY and SAAADI. The CDR3 coding sequence is TGCGCCAGCAGTGAGGGGACTCCGGGGAATCAGCCCCAGCATTTT. Translation gives CASSEGTPGNQPQHF.

J is TRBJ2-5 and V is TRBV20-1; 8 bases match TRBD1. Looked up from germline, CDR1 is DFQATT and CDR2 is SNEGSKA (reference sequence). The CDR3 has 14 residues. V lost 4 bases and J lost 2; bases outside the gene matches: 6. The chain's CDR3 is CSAKAGTGQETQYF. The CDR3 DNA reads as TGCAGTGCTAAGGCCGGGACAGGACAAGAGACCCAGTACTTC.

This clonotype has a handful of counts. The CDR3 coding sequence is TGTGCCAGCACCGGAGTGGCTAGCGGGAGGAAGACCCAGTACTTC. Translation: CASTGVASGRKTQYF. The chain employs TRBV2 and TRBJ2-5, with 11 bases fitting TRBD2. This CDR3 is 15 amino acids long. Unmatched junction bases numbered 10, after V lost 7 bases and J lost 6 bases. CDR1 and CDR2 (germline): SNHLY, FYNNEI.